This T cell receptor beta chain was found in a study of T-cell memory formation after mild COVID-19. Study-level background: Clusters of TCRs were largely donor specific.

This clonotype occurred a few times. Its matching antigen is unknown. Employing constant-segment primers, 5'RACE generated TCR alpha and TCR beta cDNA libraries bearing sample barcodes and UMIs. TCRdb called the 5' RACE reads again in MiXCR, with one record for every CDR3 protein. Here the sample spans some 150,000 distinct CDR3 sequences, roughly 21% being singletons. Overall study findings and caveats: Clones contracting across day 15 to 85 had a balanced CD4/CD8 profile; later expanding clones leaned CD4+. Pre-infection memory held some responding clones, suggesting pre-existing cross-reactive T cells responded.

Germline CDR1 SGHRS, CDR2 YFSETQ. The CDR3 totals 13 residues. Trimming removed 1 base at V and 8 bases at J, with 10 bases between. This sequence joins TRBV5-1 and TRBJ2-1; D is perhaps TRBD2 (6 bases). The receptor was isolated from an adult woman who had mild COVID-19 (a few samples of this study predate the infection). Cell type and time point are not known. Sample: PBMCs or a T cell subset sorted from them (not recorded which). The CDR3 DNA follows: TGCGCCAGCAGCTTGCGGGGGATCTATGAGCAGTTCTTC. This codes for CASSLRGIYEQFF. Complete variable domain (other parts from reference TRBV5-1 and TRBJ2-1): KAGVTQTPRYLIKTRGQQVTLSCSPISGHRSVSWYQQTPGQGLQFLFEYFSETQRNKGNFPGRFSGRQFSNSRSEMNVSTLELGDSALYLCASSLRGIYEQFFGPGTRLTVL.